These T cell receptor beta chains were read from a single sample in a study of monozygotic twins with inflammatory bowel disease. TCRdb reanalyzed the 5' RACE reads, giving one entry per CDR3 protein sequence and no DNA. The table counts about 300,000 distinct CDR3 sequences; 5.5% to 6.5% lies in the top ten. Sequenced material: blood. Receptors were obtained from a human donor with ulcerative colitis or Crohn's disease, or a healthy co-twin of an affected twin (not recorded which). CDR3s include the opening cysteine and the closing phenylalanine or tryptophan. Fields, in order: CDR3 protein, V gene, J gene.

CDR3aa: CASSLAVGSTDTQYF
v_gene: TRBV7-2
j_gene: TRBJ2-3

CDR3aa: CASSLMPGPGEQYF
v_gene: TRBV28
j_gene: TRBJ2-7

CDR3aa: CSAPDRGAKNIQYF
v_gene: TRBV20-1
j_gene: TRBJ2-4

CDR3aa: CASRKDRGNAYNEQFF
v_gene: TRBV6-1
j_gene: TRBJ2-1

CDR3aa: CASSEGDRGRADTQYF
v_gene: TRBV9
j_gene: TRBJ2-3

CDR3aa: CATSDFVGNEQFF
v_gene: TRBV24-1
j_gene: TRBJ2-1

CDR3aa: CASSFDSTLAGLQFF
v_gene: TRBV3-1
j_gene: TRBJ2-1

CDR3aa: CASSMEPFGGALTYNEQFF
v_gene: TRBV5-1
j_gene: TRBJ2-1

CDR3aa: CASSQDPTGGEQYF
v_gene: TRBV4-3
j_gene: TRBJ2-7

CDR3aa: CASRLGARNEQFF
v_gene: TRBV27
j_gene: TRBJ2-1

CDR3aa: CASSLGRAGGRSEQFF
v_gene: TRBV7-2
j_gene: TRBJ2-1

CDR3aa: CASSRGLLSYNEQFF
v_gene: TRBV19
j_gene: TRBJ2-1

CDR3aa: CSVEEWGSGNTIYF
v_gene: TRBV29-1
j_gene: TRBJ1-3

CDR3aa: CSASQIVTGGQSNTGELFF
v_gene: TRBV20-1
j_gene: TRBJ2-2

CDR3aa: CASSVEGNTGELFF
v_gene: TRBV9
j_gene: TRBJ2-2

CDR3aa: CSGRGSENIQYF
v_gene: TRBV29-1
j_gene: TRBJ2-4

CDR3aa: CASSLQGIYPYEQYF
v_gene: TRBV28
j_gene: TRBJ2-7

CDR3aa: CASSFFSYKGQGRNTIYF
v_gene: TRBV28
j_gene: TRBJ1-3

CDR3aa: CASSSFETHHYNEQFF
v_gene: TRBV11-2
j_gene: TRBJ2-1

CDR3aa: CASSPQGAYSPLHF
v_gene: TRBV7-8
j_gene: TRBJ1-6

CDR3aa: CSVGYLEGYEQYF
v_gene: TRBV29-1
j_gene: TRBJ2-7

CDR3aa: CASTLAGTGSHGYTF
v_gene: TRBV28
j_gene: TRBJ1-2

CDR3aa: CASIKIRSPQDGYTF
v_gene: TRBV28
j_gene: TRBJ1-2

CDR3aa: CASRPTGRTTAPLHF
v_gene: TRBV5-6
j_gene: TRBJ1-6

CDR3aa: CAWSVLRRVAEAFF
v_gene: TRBV30
j_gene: TRBJ1-1

CDR3aa: CSATTVGSAYSYEQYF
v_gene: TRBV20-1
j_gene: TRBJ2-7

CDR3aa: CASRGNFKDNEQFF
v_gene: TRBV24-1
j_gene: TRBJ2-1

CDR3aa: CASSATSGVHHNEQFF
v_gene: TRBV21-1
j_gene: TRBJ2-1